The source of this T cell receptor beta chain is a study of T cells after yellow fever vaccination. Study details: The SMART-Seq v4 Ultra Low Input method served to prepare the low-cell-number fractions.

Study results and caveats: Reappearance after the booster was seen for most primary-vaccination clones, at 96% CD4 and 70% to 90% CD8.

As to this clonotype: The antigen remains undetermined.

TCRdb independently ran MiXCR on the 5' RACE reads; one entry per CDR3 protein. The sample consists of approximately 300,000 distinct CDR3 sequences, 8% to 10% of them appearing once. This specimen consisted of PBMCs, obtained on the day of the first yellow fever vaccination. The receptor was isolated from a young man who received the YFV17D yellow fever vaccine.

Here the CDR3 DNA reads TGTGCCAGCTCAGACAGGGTTTTCGCTGAAGCTTTCTTT. Protein: CASSDRVFAEAFF. The V and J genes are TRBV18 and TRBJ1-1; the match to TRBD1 covers 7 bases. The CDR3 contains 13 residues. The germline CDR1 and CDR2 sequences are KGHSH and LQKENI. Losses at the gene ends were 5 bases for V and 6 bases for J; bases not matched to a gene: 6.